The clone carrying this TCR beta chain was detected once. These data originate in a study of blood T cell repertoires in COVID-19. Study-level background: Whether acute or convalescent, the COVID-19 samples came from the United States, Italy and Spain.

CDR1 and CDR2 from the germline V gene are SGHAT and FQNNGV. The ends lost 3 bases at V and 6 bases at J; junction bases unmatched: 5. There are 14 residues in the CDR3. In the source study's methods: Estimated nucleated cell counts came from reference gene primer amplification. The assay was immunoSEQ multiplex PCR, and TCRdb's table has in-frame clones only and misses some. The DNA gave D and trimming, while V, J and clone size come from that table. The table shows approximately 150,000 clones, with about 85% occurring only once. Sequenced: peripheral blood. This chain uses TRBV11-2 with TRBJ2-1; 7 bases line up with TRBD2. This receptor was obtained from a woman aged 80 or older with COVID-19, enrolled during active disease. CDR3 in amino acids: CASSLAGVANEQFF. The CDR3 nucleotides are TGTGCCAGCAGCTTGGCGGGAGTGGCCAATGAGCAGTTCTTC.